These 26 T cell receptor beta chains share one sample of origin, sequenced in a study of human T cells and chemical hapten exposure. Time point in this sample: patch test 1, 2 weeks after DPC sensitization. Treatment of the sample: therapeutic diphenylcyclopropenone sensitization with weekly scalp DPC. TCRdb independently ran MiXCR on the RACE reads; one entry per CDR3 protein. The sample records 150,000 or so distinct CDR3 sequences, approximately 14% being singletons. The starting material was whole blood, obtained in connection with sensitization to the hapten diphenylcyclopropenone (DPC). The receptors shown here come from a woman aged 25-40 years with alopecia areata. Some clones in this sample may be carry-over from other donors' samples.

The chain uses TRBV6-5 and TRBJ1-6; D gene unclear. Trimming removed 2 bases from V and 0 bases from J, with 11 bases in between. Germline V gene lookup returns CDR1 MNHEY and CDR2 SVGAGI. The CDR3 loop spans 17 amino acids. In DNA, the CDR3 is TGTGCCAGCAGTTACGGATCGCCGGACTCCTATAATTCACCCCTCCACTTT. It codes for CASSYGSPDSYNSPLHF.

The chain joins TRBV29-1 to TRBJ2-6; D unresolved. The germline gives CDR1 SQVTM, CDR2 ANQGSEA. The CDR3 is 13 amino acids. V was cut by 5 bases and J by 0 bases, with 5 bases left in between. CDR3 coding DNA: TGCAGCGTTCACAACTCTGGGGCCAACGTCCTGACTTTC. Protein: CSVHNSGANVLTF. Filled out from reference TRBV29-1 and TRBJ2-6, the complete variable domain reads SAVISQKPSRDICQRGTSLTIQCQVDSQVTMMFWYRQQPGQSLTLIATANQGSEATYESGFVIDKFPISRPNLTFSTLTVSNMSPEDSSIYLCSVHNSGANVLTFGAGSRLTVL.

This clonotype appeared many times. The V gene is TRBV7-6, the J gene TRBJ2-3; 14 bases map to TRBD2. The CDR3 sequence is 17 residues long. V gave up 5 bases and J gave up 5 bases; unmatched junction bases: 9. The germline V gene encodes CDR1 SGHVS and CDR2 FNYEAQ. The DNA of the CDR3 is TGTGCCAGCAGCCCGAGGGGACTAGCGGGAGCCGGAGATACGCAGTATTTT. Translation gives CASSPRGLAGAGDTQYF. The variable domain in full, completed from reference TRBV7-6 and TRBJ2-3, reads GAGVSQSPRYKVTKRGQDVALRCDPISGHVSLYWYRQALGQGPEFLTYFNYEAQQDKSGLPNDRFSAERPEGSISTLTIQRTEQRDSAMYRCASSPRGLAGAGDTQYFGPGTRLTVL.

The chain links TRBV11-2 to TRBJ1-5; D perhaps matches TRBD1 (6 bases). The CDR3 runs 13 residues. The V gene's germline CDR1 is SGHAT and CDR2 FQNNGV. The germline V and J ends were trimmed by 8 bases and 5 bases, with 13 bases remaining between them. The CDR3 DNA is TGTGCCAGCTCACGGACAGAGGATCAGCCCCAGCATTTT. Its translation is CASSRTEDQPQHF.

This clonotype has more than one count but fewer than ten. The chain joins TRBV2 to TRBJ2-7; D may be TRBD1 (6 bases). The germline CDR1 and CDR2 sequences are SNHLY and FYNNEI. The CDR3 is made up of 15 amino acids. V lost 4 bases, J lost 2 bases, and 15 bases lay in between. The CDR3: CASSVTGSIAYEQYF. DNA for the CDR3: TGTGCCAGCAGTGTCACAGGGTCTATCGCCTACGAGCAGTACTTC.

The J gene is TRBJ1-2, the V gene TRBV4-3; D may be TRBD1 (5 bases). With 3 bases removed from V and 2 bases from J, the gap between germline ends came to 10 bases. CDR3 length: 14 amino acids. Per germline, CDR1 LGHNA and CDR2 YSLEER. The CDR3 protein is CASSQHTGNYGYTF. DNA for the CDR3: TGCGCCAGCAGCCAGCACACAGGCAACTATGGCTACACCTTC.

Details on this clonotype: The junction and the germline gene differ at one end; a read error may be behind it. The rearrangement links TRBV7-7 to TRBJ2-5; D is unresolved. Germline V gene data show CDR1 as SSHAT and CDR2 as FNYEAQ (reference sequence). This CDR3 is built from 15 residues. The CDR3 protein is CASSLGQLRTETQYF. CDR3 nucleotide sequence: TGTGCTAGCAGCTTAGGCCAGCTCCGTACCGAGACCCAGTACTTC.

This clonotype turned up a few times. The chain is built from TRBV18 and TRBJ1-2, with TRBD1 as a possible D gene (5 bases). Germline lookup yields CDR1 KGHSH and CDR2 LQKENI. V dropped 1 base and J dropped 6 bases, with 12 bases sitting between them. The CDR3 extends over 14 amino acids. In nucleotides, the CDR3 is TGTGCCAGCTCACCACGAGGGGATACCCATGGCTACACCTTC. It encodes CASSPRGDTHGYTF. The full variable domain, with the rest looked up from reference TRBV18 and TRBJ1-2, is NAGVMQNPRHLVRRRGQEARLRCSPMKGHSHVYWYRQLPEEGLKFMVYLQKENIIDESGMPKERFSAEFPKEGPSILRIQQVVRGDSAAYFCASSPRGDTHGYTFGSGTRLTVV.

The chain carries TRBV6-5 and TRBJ2-7; TRBD2 is a possible D gene (5 bases). Germline-derived CDR1 and CDR2 are MNHEY and SVGAGI. With 6 bases removed from V and 0 bases from J, the gap between germline ends came to 15 bases. This CDR3 region has 15 residues. In DNA form, the CDR3 reads TGTGCCAGCAGGGCCGGTTTGGGAGCCTCCTACGAGCAGTACTTC. Encoded protein: CASRAGLGASYEQYF.

In this sample, this clonotype turned up many times. The genes are TRBV2 and TRBJ1-5; D is unclear. V lost 6 bases and J lost 0, with 9 bases in between. The germline CDR1 and CDR2 sequences are SNHLY and FYNNEI. The CDR3 is made up of 14 amino acids. The CDR3 region is CASRGGGSNQPQHF. The CDR3 DNA follows: TGTGCCAGCAGAGGTGGCGGTAGCAATCAGCCCCAGCATTTT.

The rearrangement joins TRBV6-5 to TRBJ2-5, with TRBD2 as a possible D gene (6 bases). The V gene lost 6 bases and the J gene lost 11 bases, with 16 bases spanning the gap. Germline values: CDR1 MNHEY, CDR2 SVGAGI. The CDR3 contains 12 residues. The CDR3 nucleotides read TGTGCCAGCAGCTCTCGCGGGGTAGGGCAGTACTTC. As protein: CASSSRGVGQYF.

The V gene is TRBV12-3 or TRBV12-4, the J gene TRBJ2-2, with D possibly being TRBD2 (5 bases). The CDR3 runs to 16 residues. Trimming took 4 bases from V and 3 from J, leaving 15 bases between them. The CDR3 here is CASSSPGKVHTGELFF. In nucleotides, the CDR3 is TGTGCCAGCAGTTCTCCGGGGAAGGTGCACACCGGGGAGCTGTTTTTT.

V and J are TRBV7-6 and TRBJ1-5; D gene uncertain. The CDR3 is made up of 14 amino acids. Germline V gene sequence: CDR1 SGHVS, CDR2 FNYEAQ. Trimming cost V 5 bases and J 5 bases, with 13 bases left between them. Written as DNA, the CDR3 is TGTGCCAGCAGCCCGTTCGGCGGTGATCAGCCCCAGCATTTT. It translates to CASSPFGGDQPQHF.

This clonotype was detected many times. The CDR3: CASSIGLAASTDTQYF. The CDR3 DNA is TGTGCCAGTAGTATAGGCCTAGCGGCTAGCACAGATACGCAGTATTTT. This rearrangement joins TRBV19 to TRBJ2-3; 7 bases are a match to TRBD2. V dropped 1 base and J dropped 0; count of bases not matched to a gene: 4. This CDR3 has 16 amino acids. Germline lookup yields CDR1 LNHDA and CDR2 SQIVND (reference sequence).

This rearrangement joins TRBV12-5 to TRBJ1-4, with D possibly being TRBD1 (6 bases). CDR1 is LGHNT, CDR2 FRNRAP, per germline. Deletions cut 6 bases from V and 8 bases from J, with 16 bases between. CDR3 length equals 14 residues. In DNA, the CDR3 is TGTGCTAGTGGATCTACAGGGCTTCGCGAAAAACTGTTTTTT. This encodes CASGSTGLREKLFF.

This clonotype was detected only a few times. The chain carries TRBV20-1 and TRBJ2-5; D might be TRBD2 (5 bases). Germline values: CDR1 DFQATT, CDR2 SNEGSKA (reference sequence). This CDR3 has 13 residues. Deletions cut 2 bases from V and 7 bases from J, with 14 bases between. CDR3 sequence reads: CSARLAIRGTQYF. In DNA form, the CDR3 reads TGCAGTGCTAGATTAGCCATTCGGGGGACCCAGTACTTC.

This chain connects TRBV6-5 to TRBJ2-3; TRBD1 matches at 7 bases. This CDR3 has 16 amino acids. V lost 0 bases, J lost 0 bases, and 3 bases stayed unmatched. Looked up from germline, CDR1 is MNHEY and CDR2 is SVGAGI. This CDR3 is CASSYSGTDSTDTQYF. CDR3 nucleotide sequence: TGTGCCAGCAGTTACTCGGGGACAGATAGCACAGATACGCAGTATTTT.

The chain uses TRBV9 and TRBJ2-1; TRBD2 might be the D (5 bases). CDR1 SGDLS and CDR2 YYNGEE come from the germline V gene. This CDR3 is 13 amino acids long. The V and J ends lost 3 bases and 4 bases respectively, with 8 bases between them. The CDR3 is CASSARGYNEQFF. The DNA of the CDR3 is TGTGCCAGCAGCGCCCGGGGATACAATGAGCAGTTCTTC. The variable domain in full, completed from reference TRBV9 and TRBJ2-1, reads DSGVTQTPKHLITATGQRVTLRCSPRSGDLSVYWYQQSLDQGLQFLIQYYNGEERAKGNILERFSAQQFPDLHSELNLSSLELGDSALYFCASSARGYNEQFFGPGTRLTVL.

This clonotype was seen a few times. The gene calls are TRBV11-1 and TRBJ1-5, with 9 positions matching TRBD1. This CDR3 contains 18 residues. Germline trimming cut 2 bases from V and 7 bases from J; bases unmatched to any gene: 15. The germline gives CDR1 SGHAT, CDR2 FQDESV (reference sequence). The CDR3 DNA reads as TGTGCCAGCAGCTTAAGGCGGCTCGGGGACAGGGACATCCAGCCCCAGCATTTT. It specifies CASSLRRLGDRDIQPQHF.

V usage is TRBV20-1 and J usage is TRBJ2-4, with 9 bases matching TRBD1. Germline-derived CDR1 and CDR2 are DFQATT and SNEGSKA (reference sequence). The CDR3 length is 15 residues. V was pared by 0 bases and J by 7 bases, with 7 bases of the junction left unmatched. Here the CDR3 reads CSARDTGQGVNIQYF. CDR3 nucleotide sequence: TGCAGTGCTAGAGATACGGGACAGGGCGTGAACATTCAGTACTTC.

This clonotype appeared many times. The rearrangement links TRBV20-1 to TRBJ1-3; D not certain. Germline loops: CDR1 DFQATT, CDR2 SNEGSKA (reference sequence). The CDR3 is made up of 15 amino acids. Trimming removed 5 bases at V and 2 bases at J, with 16 bases between. The CDR3, as DNA: TGCAGTGCTCCCGACCCCGGTAAAGCTGGAAACACCATATATTTT. It encodes CSAPDPGKAGNTIYF.

This sequence joins TRBV11-1 and TRBJ2-7; no clear D. This CDR3 is built from 11 residues. Germline values: CDR1 SGHAT, CDR2 FQDESV (reference sequence). The V gene lost 2 bases and the J gene lost 6 bases, with 5 bases spanning the gap. The CDR3 sequence is CASSLYGEQYF. The CDR3, as DNA: TGTGCCAGCAGCTTATATGGCGAGCAGTACTTC.

This clonotype was detected a few times. V gene TRBV19 combines with J gene TRBJ1-5; 11 bases are shared with TRBD1. CDR3 length equals 16 residues. Germline V CDR1 and CDR2: LNHDA, SQIVND (reference sequence). V shed 0 bases and J 7 bases; nucleotides not matched to a gene: 5. The CDR3: CASSIDLGQGAQPQHF. The CDR3 nucleotides read TGTGCCAGTAGTATAGATCTCGGACAGGGGGCCCAGCCCCAGCATTTT.

This clonotype showed up many times. The chain is built from TRBV4-3 and TRBJ2-5, with D perhaps assigned TRBD1 or TRBD2 (5 bases each). Germline lookup yields CDR1 LGHNA and CDR2 YSLEER. Trimming removed 4 bases at V and 1 base at J, with 13 bases between. This CDR3 has 15 amino acids. The CDR3 DNA reads TGCGCCAGCAGCCCCGGGGCTAGCCTCCAAGAGACCCAGTACTTC. Translation gives CASSPGASLQETQYF.

This clonotype was seen a few times. The V and J genes are TRBV28 and TRBJ1-2, with TRBD1 identical over 10 bases. CDR1 is MDHEN, CDR2 SYDVKM, per germline. Trimming at V came to 8 bases and at J to 4 bases, leaving 10 bases not matched to a gene. This CDR3 region has 15 residues. CDR3 amino acids: CASLPGQGRGYGYTF. CDR3 DNA sequence: TGTGCCAGCCTACCGGGACAGGGGAGAGGCTATGGCTACACCTTC.

The chain carries TRBV19 and TRBJ1-2; D gene uncertain. The V gene's germline CDR1 is LNHDA and CDR2 SQIVND (reference sequence). The CDR3 totals 13 residues. Trimming stripped 6 bases from V and 3 bases from J, with 11 bases between. Here the CDR3 DNA reads TGTGCCAGTAGAGAAATAACTGACTATGGCTACACCTTC. Translated: CASREITDYGYTF.